Below are 21 T cell receptor beta chains sequenced from a single sample in a study of T cells in Graves' hyperthyroidism and ophthalmopathy. Researchers took RNA transcripts and amplified the TCR beta CDR3 regions from them. The HTBI set primed first-round TCR CDR3 RT-PCR. TCRdb itself ran the multiplex PCR reads through MiXCR, one entry per CDR3 protein. Among more than 500,000 distinct CDR3 sequences listed, around 43% were seen once. Sequenced input: peripheral blood or thyroid tissue (not recorded which). These receptors were taken from an adult woman with Graves' disease, either hyperthyroidism or ophthalmopathy (not recorded which).

This chain joins TRBV7-9 and TRBJ1-1; possibly TRBD1 for D (6 bases). V gave up 3 bases and J gave up 5 bases, with 13 bases separating them. The CDR3 totals 14 residues. CDR1 is SEHNR and CDR2 is FQNEAQ in the germline V gene (reference sequence). The CDR3 DNA sequence: TGTGCCAGCAGCTTGGTTGAAAGGGGGACTGAAGCTTTCTTT. Protein: CASSLVERGTEAFF.

The J gene is TRBJ1-1, the V gene TRBV7-2; 10 bases match TRBD1. Trimming took 3 bases from V and 11 from J; bases not matched to a gene: 18. Looked up from germline, CDR1 is SGHTA and CDR2 is FQGNSA. The CDR3 length is 17 residues. The DNA of the CDR3 is TGTGCCAGCAGCTTTTCCGGACAGGGGGGCGCTTCCCGAGCGGCTTTCTTT. As protein: CASSFSGQGGASRAAFF. Complete variable domain (other parts from reference TRBV7-2 and TRBJ1-1): GAGVSQSPSNKVTEKGKDVELRCDPISGHTALYWYRQSLGQGLEFLIYFQGNSAPDKSGLPSDRFSAERTGGSVSTLTIQRTQQEDSAVYLCASSFSGQGGASRAAFFGQGTRLTVV.

This clonotype showed up many times. This chain's CDR3 is CASSTTVGYTF. CDR3 DNA: TGTGCCAGCAGTACGACAGTGGGCTACACCTTC. This rearrangement joins TRBV2 to TRBJ1-2; possibly TRBD1 for D (5 bases). Trimming cost V 5 bases and J 8 bases, with 9 bases left between them. Germline assignment: CDR1 SNHLY and CDR2 FYNNEI. This CDR3 is built from 11 residues.

The table lists this clonotype with a few counts. J is TRBJ1-1 and V is TRBV20-1; perhaps TRBD1 as D (5 bases). Per germline, CDR1 DFQATT and CDR2 SNEGSKA (reference sequence). The CDR3 totals 14 residues. V lost 3 bases, J lost 5 bases, and 16 bases lay in between. DNA for the CDR3: TGCAGTGCTAGGAAGACAGCTAGCGGGACTGAAGCTTTCTTT. Translation gives CSARKTASGTEAFF.

The chain recombines TRBV12-3 or TRBV12-4 with TRBJ2-7, with 14 bases that match TRBD2. This CDR3 comprises 15 residues. Trimming removed 5 bases from V and 0 bases from J; junction bases left unmatched: 0. The CDR3 spells CASSGTSGSSYEQYF. CDR3 nucleotide sequence: TGTGCCAGCAGTGGGACTAGCGGGAGCTCCTACGAGCAGTACTTC.

V is TRBV4-3 and J is TRBJ2-2; 7 bases align to TRBD1. Germline loops: CDR1 LGHNA, CDR2 YSLEER. Trimming removed 0 bases from V and 7 bases from J; junction bases left unmatched: 5. CDR3 length: 15 amino acids. In DNA form, the CDR3 reads TGCGCCAGCAGCCAAGAAACAGGGGAAGGCGGGGAGCTGTTTTTT. Translation: CASSQETGEGGELFF.

This clonotype was detected many times. The CDR3 loop reads CSARAHSAVNTEAFF. CDR3 nucleotides: TGCAGTGCTAGAGCCCACTCCGCAGTGAACACTGAAGCTTTCTTT. The chain uses TRBV20-1 and TRBJ1-1; no firm D call. Germline V CDR1 and CDR2: DFQATT, SNEGSKA (reference sequence). The CDR3 sequence is 15 residues long. Trimming stripped 1 base from V and 0 bases from J, with 12 bases between.

This chain uses TRBV29-1 with TRBJ2-3; possible D gene TRBD1, 7 bases. This CDR3 has 15 residues. V was clipped by 0 bases and J by 4 bases, with 14 bases between them. Germline lookup yields CDR1 SQVTM and CDR2 ANQGSEA. In DNA form, the CDR3 reads TGCAGCGTTGAAGAAGGAGGGGGCTACGCAGATACGCAGTATTTT. Translated: CSVEEGGGYADTQYF.

As concerns this clonotype: A read error is possible here, since a much larger clone lies one base away. This chain connects TRBV9 to TRBJ2-7, with TRBD2 as a possible D gene (5 bases). The CDR3 has 13 amino acids. Germline V gene lookup returns CDR1 SGDLS and CDR2 YYNGEE. The DNA for the CDR3 is TGTGCCGGCAGCGTAGTACTAGACGGCGAGCAGTACTTC. Protein: CAGSVVLDGEQYF.

Comments on this clonotype: The junction and the germline gene differ at one end; a read error may be behind it. This chain uses TRBV25-1 with TRBJ2-7; D is uncertain. The length of the CDR3 is 14 residues. Germline V gene lookup returns CDR1 MGHDK and CDR2 SYGVNS. The DNA for the CDR3 is TGTGCCAGCAGTGAATCCCTCGGATCCTGCGAGCAGTACTTC. Protein sequence: CASSESLGSCEQYF.

As regards this clonotype: The junction does not match germline at one end; this may be a read error. V and J are TRBV7-9 and TRBJ1-2; D might be TRBD1 (5 bases). This CDR3 region has 15 residues. The germline V gene has CDR1 SEHNR and CDR2 FQNEAQ (reference sequence). CDR3 nucleotide sequence: TGCGCCAGCAGCCAAGTCCCGGGGCCGAGCTATGGCTACACCTTC. Translated: CASSQVPGPSYGYTF.

V is TRBV10-3 and J is TRBJ1-4; tentative D call: TRBD1 (6 bases). The CDR3 loop spans 15 amino acids. CDR1 and CDR2 from the germline V gene are ENHRY and SYGVKD. Trimming stripped 10 bases from V and 0 bases from J, with 15 bases between. CDR3 protein: CASGSQGTTNEKLFF. The CDR3 nucleotides read TGTGCCAGCGGGTCACAGGGAACAACTAATGAAAAACTGTTTTTT.

This clonotype came up many times. The chain combines TRBV20-1 with TRBJ2-5; D is undetermined. The V end lost 6 bases, the J end lost 5 bases, and 13 bases lay between the germline ends. In germline, CDR1 is DFQATT, CDR2 SNEGSKA (reference sequence). The CDR3 length is 12 residues. The CDR3 sequence is CSANTAGETQYF. Written as DNA, the CDR3 is TGCAGTGCCAATACAGCTGGTGAGACCCAGTACTTC.

At least ten counts were recorded for this clonotype. CDR3 in DNA: TGCAGCGTTACCGGGAGCGAAGAGACCCAGTACTTC. This translates into CSVTGSEETQYF. V gene TRBV29-1 combines with J gene TRBJ2-5; possible D gene TRBD2, 6 bases. Germline V gives CDR1 SQVTM, CDR2 ANQGSEA. Between the trimmed V and J ends, which lost 5 bases and 3 bases, there was a span of 10 bases. The CDR3 has 12 residues.

The gene calls are TRBV2 and TRBJ1-6; possible D gene TRBD1, 6 bases. The CDR3 is 13 residues long. V lost 7 bases and J 10 bases, leaving 14 bases between the germline ends. The germline gives CDR1 SNHLY, CDR2 FYNNEI. CDR3: CASIGGGSSPLHF. CDR3 DNA: TGTGCCAGCATAGGAGGGGGGAGCTCACCCCTCCACTTT. The complete variable domain, with remaining parts taken from reference TRBV2 and TRBJ1-6, reads EPEVTQTPSHQVTQMGQEVILRCVPISNHLYFYWYRQILGQKVEFLVSFYNNEISEKSEIFDDQFSVERPDGSNFTLKIRSTKLEDSAMYFCASIGGGSSPLHFGNGTRLTVT.

This clonotype was seen repeatedly, ten times or more. The chain employs TRBV20-1 and TRBJ1-2; perhaps TRBD1 as D (5 bases). Germline-derived CDR1 and CDR2 are DFQATT and SNEGSKA (reference sequence). This CDR3 comprises 12 residues. V lost 2 bases and J 6 bases, leaving 10 bases between the germline ends. CDR3 residues: CSARKGFDGYTF. Here the CDR3 DNA reads TGCAGTGCTAGAAAGGGGTTCGATGGCTACACCTTC.

The rearrangement uses TRBV19 and TRBJ2-3; 9 nucleotides agree with TRBD2. CDR1 LNHDA and CDR2 SQIVND come from the germline V gene (reference sequence). This CDR3 is 16 amino acids long. J lost 4 bases, V lost 1 base, and 6 bases had no gene match. The CDR3 loop reads CASSIGWLAGADTQYF. As DNA, the CDR3 is TGTGCCAGTAGTATAGGATGGTTAGCGGGAGCAGATACGCAGTATTTT.

The genes are TRBV11-2 and TRBJ2-5; TRBD2 might be the D (5 bases). Germline V gene data show CDR1 as SGHAT and CDR2 as FQNNGV. The CDR3 length is 13 residues. The ends were cut back, 11 bases at V and 2 bases at J, with 15 bases in the middle. CDR3 sequence: CAREGAAQETQYF. The CDR3, as DNA: TGTGCCCGTGAAGGAGCGGCACAAGAGACCCAGTACTTC.

J is TRBJ1-5 and V is TRBV24-1; maybe TRBD1 (6 bases). The germline V gene encodes CDR1 KGHDR and CDR2 SFDVKD. The V and J ends lost 3 bases and 2 bases respectively, with 13 bases between them. The CDR3 runs to 16 residues. CDR3 coding DNA: TGTGCCACCAGTGATAGCGAGGGGGGTGGCAATCAGCCCCAGCATTTT. Amino acids: CATSDSEGGGNQPQHF.

There are a few counts of this clonotype. The genes are TRBV7-9 and TRBJ2-7; 7 nucleotides line up with TRBD1. The CDR3 has 13 amino acids. With V trimmed by 6 bases and J by 7 bases, 9 bases remained unmatched. The germline V gene encodes CDR1 SEHNR and CDR2 FQNEAQ (reference sequence). The chain's CDR3 is CASSSRTGQEQYF. The CDR3, as DNA: TGTGCCAGCAGTTCCCGGACAGGCCAGGAGCAGTACTTC.

This rearrangement joins TRBV7-3 to TRBJ1-2; D gene ambiguous. Per the germline V gene, CDR1 is SGHTA and CDR2 is FQGTGA. Trimming took off 5 bases at V and 6 bases at J, with 16 bases between the two ends. The CDR3 loop spans 14 amino acids. This CDR3 reads CASSPTGVSDGYTF. The CDR3 DNA reads TGTGCCAGCAGCCCCACCGGGGTATCCGATGGCTACACCTTC.